This TCR beta chain was captured by sequencing in a study of blood T cell repertoires in COVID-19 (dated by TCRdb to 2019 to 2021). In terms of the full investigation: Samples from collaborators originated in the United States, Italy and Spain and spanned both the acute and convalescent phases of COVID-19. The material from the prospective study consisted of cDNA or gDNA derived from T cells, B-cell-depleted T cells, or PBMCs. The dataset comprised deeply sampled blood TCRbeta repertoires from subjects exposed to, actively infected with, or recovered from COVID-19. The repertoires were released in a freely available public database meant as a resource for research on the immune response to SARS-CoV-2. Samples came from the ongoing ImmuneRACE study (first 160 participants) plus 1,254 subjects from 6 global collaborators. Sample metadata almost always included a de-identified subject ID, COVID-19 status, age in years and sex. Where HLA class I and class II types were available, the types were taken from metadata supplied by the sample provider, not from assay-based typing.

V and J are trimmed by 4 bases and 6 bases, and the gene matches miss 13 bases of the junction. CDR1 and CDR2, looked up from the germline V gene, are SGDLS and YYNGEE. Inclusive of the bounding cysteine and phenylalanine, the CDR3 is 17 residues long. The sequence is cut down to CDR3 DNA, 51 bases in frame from base 1. Comments on this clone: No cognate antigen has been identified for it. Per-nucleotide qualities are absent, and no much larger clonotype sits a single base away.

TCRbeta CDR3 regions were amplified from genomic DNA by means of the immunoSEQ Assay, a bias-controlled multiplex PCR. Turning to the authors' computational methods: The number of nucleated cells in each sample was estimated by amplification of reference gene primers within the assay. Sequence reads were collapsed and filtered to measure the absolute abundance of every unique TCRbeta CDR3 rearrangement. Productive Simpson clonality was computed per sample as the square root of Simpson's diversity index over productive rearrangements. TCRdb mirrors the immuneACCESS table, restricted to in-frame sequences. Some clones are absent from its copies; in checked studies, under half trace to an unresolved V gene, and the reason for the others is unknown. The V and J calls and clone size come from that table; D and trimming were worked out from the DNA. The sample profile shows approximately 170,000 clones; 85% to 90% of them were found once. Of the sample, more than 3% is held by the ten largest clones.

Overall study results and their limits: Clinical and demographic metadata were provided uncurated, with the amount varying by source and participant.

Whole blood was collected in K2EDTA tubes by collaborating institutions according to the institutions' own protocols. For TCRbeta analysis, collaborators shipped samples as frozen whole blood, isolated PBMCs, or DNA extracted from either of those sample types. Recombination joined TRBV9 with TRBJ2-1; TRBD2 agrees with 10 junctional bases. Source material: peripheral blood. This TCR was sampled from an older woman with acute or convalescent COVID-19. The CDR3 protein: CASSPRIAGGPLNEQFF. The nucleotides read TGTGCCAGCAGCCCTCGAATAGCGGGAGGCCCCCTCAATGAGCAGTTCTTC.